What follows are 9 T cell receptor beta chains derived from one specimen sequenced in a study of post-analysis software for immune sequencing data. Points from the study as a whole: Elevated frequency relative to controls characterized several TRBV segments in patients, TRBV5-6, TRBV5-1 and TRBV20-1 among them.

Prepared libraries of TCR beta cDNA carried unique molecular identifiers. TCRdb re-called the PCR reads with MiXCR, one entry per CDR3 protein. Among 600,000 to 750,000 distinct CDR3 sequences, 59% were seen once, and the ten largest hold 10% to 12%. For these TCRs, the target antigens are not known. The sample was blood. Receptors originate from a girl aged 2 to 9 with multiple sclerosis.

In this sample, this clonotype turned up many times. One junction end does not reproduce the germline sequence, and a read error may be involved. The J gene is TRBJ2-1, the V gene TRBV5-1, with 7 bases aligning to TRBD2. The CDR3 length is 12 residues. Germline lookup yields CDR1 SGHRS and CDR2 YFSETQ. CDR3 nucleotides: TGTGCCAGCAGCTCGGGGGGTAATGAGCAGTTCTTC. It translates to CASSSGGNEQFF.

The chain is built from TRBV5-6 and TRBJ2-7; D might be TRBD1 (6 bases). V lost 0 bases and J 1 base, leaving 11 bases between the germline ends. Per germline, CDR1 SGHDT and CDR2 YYEEEE. The CDR3 sequence is 15 residues long. CDR3 region: CASSLEQGISYEQYF. In DNA form, the CDR3 reads TGTGCCAGCAGCTTGGAGCAGGGGATTTCCTACGAGCAGTACTTC.

This clonotype was seen a few times. The chain employs TRBV12-3 or TRBV12-4 and TRBJ2-3; no clear D gene. The CDR3 totals 14 residues. V lost 2 bases and J 2 bases, leaving 8 bases between the germline ends. The CDR3 loop reads CASSLNRPTDTQYF. CDR3 sequence (DNA): TGTGCCAGCAGTTTAAACCGGCCCACAGATACGCAGTATTTT.

The chain is built from TRBV21-1 and TRBJ2-7; the table assigns TRBD1, which was not confirmed against the DNA. TRBV21-1 is tagged as a pseudogene. CDR3 length: 16 residues. CDR3 in amino acids: CASSKASGGKTYEQYF. CDR3 coding DNA: TGTGCCAGCAGCAAAGCGTCAGGGGGCAAGACCTACGAGCAGTACTTC.

The J gene is TRBJ2-1, the V gene TRBV3-1; tentative D call: TRBD2 (5 bases). CDR3 size: 14 residues. Germline-derived CDR1 and CDR2 are LGHDT and YNNKEL (reference sequence). The V end lost 1 base, the J end lost 10 bases, and 14 bases lay between the germline ends. The CDR3 spells CASSQAEGIREQFF. In nucleotides, the CDR3 is TGTGCCAGCAGCCAAGCTGAGGGAATCCGGGAGCAGTTCTTC.

This clonotype was observed a few times. The chain links TRBV6-2 or TRBV6-3 to TRBJ2-5; TRBD1 matches 9 bases. J lost 3 bases, V lost 5 bases, and 7 bases had no gene match. In germline, CDR1 is MNHEY, CDR2 SVGEGT. This CDR3 has 15 amino acids. CDR3 in amino acids: CASSAWTGEEETQYF. The CDR3 DNA reads TGTGCCAGCAGTGCCTGGACAGGGGAGGAAGAGACCCAGTACTTC.

The sample holds one count of this clonotype. V is TRBV5-1 and J is TRBJ2-1; D may be TRBD2 (6 bases). The CDR3 is made up of 20 amino acids. Trimming removed 3 bases at V and 0 bases at J, with 25 bases between. Germline V gene lookup returns CDR1 SGHRS and CDR2 YFSETQ. The CDR3 DNA sequence: TGCGCCAGCAGCTGGGGGGTGGGACCCCCGGAATTGAGCTCCTACAATGAGCAGTTCTTC. It is translated as CASSWGVGPPELSSYNEQFF.

About this clonotype: One junction end disagrees with the germline gene, perhaps due to a read error. The V and J genes are TRBV6-5 and TRBJ2-5; a weak D match, TRBD2 (5 bases). Per germline, CDR1 MNHEY and CDR2 SVGAGI. CDR3 length: 16 residues. CDR3 sequence reads: CASSYSRARHQDTQYF. CDR3 nucleotide sequence: TGTGCCAGCAGTTACTCGAGGGCTAGGCACCAAGACACCCAGTACTTC.

The chain couples TRBV6-5 to TRBJ2-7, with D possibly TRBD1 on 6 matching bases. This CDR3 has 20 amino acids. Trimming cost V 0 bases and J 4 bases, with 28 bases left between them. The germline CDR1 and CDR2 sequences are MNHEY and SVGAGI. CDR3 in DNA: TGTGCCAGCAGTTACTCGTTGCAGATTCCGAGGACAGCGGACCTATACGAGCAGTACTTC. It encodes CASSYSLQIPRTADLYEQYF.